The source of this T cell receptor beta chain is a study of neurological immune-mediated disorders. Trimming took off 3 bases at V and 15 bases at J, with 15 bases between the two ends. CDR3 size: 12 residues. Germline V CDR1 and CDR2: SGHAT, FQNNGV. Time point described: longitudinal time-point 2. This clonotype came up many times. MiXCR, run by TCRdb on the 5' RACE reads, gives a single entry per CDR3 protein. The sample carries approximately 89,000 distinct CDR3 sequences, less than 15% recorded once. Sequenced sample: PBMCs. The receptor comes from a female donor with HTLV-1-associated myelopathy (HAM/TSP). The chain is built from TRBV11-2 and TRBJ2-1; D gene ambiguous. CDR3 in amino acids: CASSLSVGWRFF. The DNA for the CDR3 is TGTGCCAGCAGCTTGAGTGTAGGTTGGCGGTTCTTC. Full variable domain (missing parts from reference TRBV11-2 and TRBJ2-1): EAGVAQSPRYKIIEKRQSVAFWCNPISGHATLYWYQQILGQGPKLLIQFQNNGVVDDSQLPKDRFSAERLKGVDSTLKIQPAKLEDSAVYLCASSLSVGWRFFGPGTRLTVL.